The subject of this entry is one T cell receptor (beta chain). This specimen comes from a study of blood T cell repertoires in COVID-19. Across the study: The study drew acute and convalescent COVID-19 samples from the United States, Italy and Spain. The cDNA or gDNA used as material had been derived from T cells, B-cell-depleted T cells, or PBMCs.

Per the study methods: Amplification from reference gene primers served as the basis for estimated nucleated cell counts. Using immunoSEQ multiplex PCR, the repertoire was profiled, and TCRdb retains in-frame clones only, with some absent. V and J calls and clone size are those listed in that table; D and trimming were worked out from the DNA. The table lists approximately 200,000 clones, approximately 90% of them singletons. The germline V gene has CDR1 SGHRS and CDR2 YFSETQ. V shed 4 bases and J 8 bases; nucleotides not matched to a gene: 9. There are 16 residues in the CDR3. Sequencing input: peripheral blood. This TCR came from a woman aged 25 to 39 with active or convalescent COVID-19. The chain couples TRBV5-1 to TRBJ2-1, with 13 nucleotides matching TRBD2. In nucleotides, the CDR3 is TGCGCCAGCAGCCCCGAACTAGCGGGAGGGCCCGATGAGCAGTTCTTC. Residues: CASSPELAGGPDEQFF. Together with reference TRBV5-1 and TRBJ2-1, the CDR3 gives the full variable domain: KAGVTQTPRYLIKTRGQQVTLSCSPISGHRSVSWYQQTPGQGLQFLFEYFSETQRNKGNFPGRFSGRQFSNSRSEMNVSTLELGDSALYLCASSPELAGGPDEQFFGPGTRLTVL.